The rows below give T cell receptor beta chains drawn from one sample of a study of blood T cell repertoires in COVID-19. Method: immunoSEQ multiplex PCR; TCRdb's copy keeps in-frame clones and lacks some. This repertoire shows 200,000 to 250,000 clones, roughly four fifths found once; its top ten account for 1.9%. Sequencing used peripheral blood. These receptors came from a young man who had recovered from COVID-19. Both conserved end residues are part of each CDR3. The D gene is left open where the match is weak. The size field is filled for only some rows; it gives once, few, many or a size class.

>TRBJ2-2|TRBV20-1|.|TRBD2
CSASGTSESGELFF
TGCAGTGCTAGTGGGACTAGCGAGTCCGGGGAGCTGTTTTTT
>TRBJ1-6|TRBV15|.|TRBD1
CATSRDARTGSLSPLHF
TGTGCCACCAGCAGAGACGCACGGACAGGGAGTCTATCACCCCTCCACTTT
>TRBJ1-1|TRBV5-5|few|.
CASSLGQGWDTEAFF
TGTGCCAGCAGCTTGGGGCAGGGTTGGGACACTGAAGCTTTCTTT
>TRBJ1-1|TRBV6-5|.|TRBD1
CASSSPGQGNTEAFF
TGTGCCAGCAGTTCTCCGGGACAGGGCAACACTGAAGCTTTCTTT
>TRBJ2-2|TRBV19|.|TRBD1
CASSIGLGTGGPNTGELFF
TGTGCCAGTAGTATAGGACTAGGGACAGGGGGGCCGAACACCGGGGAGCTGTTTTTT
>TRBJ2-1|TRBV9|.|TRBD2
CASSVGGLENEQFF
TGTGCCAGCAGCGTAGGGGGACTAGAAAATGAGCAGTTCTTC
>TRBJ1-4|TRBV28|.|TRBD1
CASTGGGLKKLFF
TGTGCCAGCACAGGGGGAGGTCTGAAAAAACTGTTTTTT
>TRBJ1-4|TRBV24-1|.|TRBD1
CATSGGEQGAGFNEKLFF
TGTGCCACCAGTGGTGGGGAACAGGGGGCGGGGTTTAATGAAAAACTGTTTTTT
>TRBJ2-3|TRBV10-2|.|.
CASNPGYTDTQYF
TGCGCCAGCAATCCGGGGTACACAGATACGCAGTATTTT
>TRBJ2-5|TRBV3-1/TRBV3-2|.|.
CASSPNQETQYF
TGTGCCAGCAGCCCTAATCAAGAGACCCAGTACTTC
>TRBJ2-7|TRBV6-2/TRBV6-3|once|.
CASSYSFVEQYF
TGTGCCAGCAGTTACTCATTCGTCGAGCAGTACTTC